This TCR beta chain was found in a study of cytomegalovirus exposure and HLA in healthy donors. This clone showed up just once. Use of 60 Vbeta and 13 Jbeta primers characterized the PCR. Data came from immunoSEQ multiplex PCR; TCRdb stores just in-frame clones and leaves some out. The sample lists about 100,000 clones; 79% were seen once. This CDR3 is built from 16 residues. J was trimmed by 1 base and V by 4 bases; bases with no gene match: 5. The germline gives CDR1 SGDLS, CDR2 YYNGEE. The J gene is TRBJ1-5, the V gene TRBV9; TRBD1 matches at 10 bases. This TCR came from a woman aged 40 to 49 in good health and CMV-seronegative. The sample comprised PBMCs. CDR3 DNA sequence: TGTGCCAGCAGCTTCCGGACAGGGGGAAGCAATCAGCCCCAGCATTTT. This encodes CASSFRTGGSNQPQHF.